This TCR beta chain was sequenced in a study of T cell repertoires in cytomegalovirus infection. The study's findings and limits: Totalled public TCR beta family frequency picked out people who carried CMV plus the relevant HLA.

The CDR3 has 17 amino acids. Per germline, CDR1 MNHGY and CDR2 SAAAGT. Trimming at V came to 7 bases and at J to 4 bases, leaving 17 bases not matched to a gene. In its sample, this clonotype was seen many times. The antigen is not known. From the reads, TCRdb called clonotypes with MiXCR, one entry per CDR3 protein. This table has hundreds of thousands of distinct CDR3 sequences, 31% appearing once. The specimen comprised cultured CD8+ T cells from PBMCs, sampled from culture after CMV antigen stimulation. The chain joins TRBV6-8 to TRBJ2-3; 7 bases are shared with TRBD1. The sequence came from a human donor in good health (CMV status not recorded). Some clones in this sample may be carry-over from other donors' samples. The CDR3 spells CASITGAQPQEADTQYF. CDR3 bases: TGTGCCAGCATTACAGGGGCCCAACCCCAAGAGGCAGATACGCAGTATTTT.